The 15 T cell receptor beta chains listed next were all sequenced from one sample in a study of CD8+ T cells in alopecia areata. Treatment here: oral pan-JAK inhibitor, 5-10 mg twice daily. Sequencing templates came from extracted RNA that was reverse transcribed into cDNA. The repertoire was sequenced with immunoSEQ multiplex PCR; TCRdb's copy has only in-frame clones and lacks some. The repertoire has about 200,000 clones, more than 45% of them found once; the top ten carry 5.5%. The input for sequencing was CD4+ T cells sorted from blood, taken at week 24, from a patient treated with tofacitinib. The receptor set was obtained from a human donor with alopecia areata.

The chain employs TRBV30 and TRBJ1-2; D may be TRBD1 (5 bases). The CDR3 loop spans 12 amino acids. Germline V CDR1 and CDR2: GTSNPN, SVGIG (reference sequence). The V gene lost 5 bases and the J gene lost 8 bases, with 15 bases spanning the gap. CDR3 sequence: CAWFRVAGGYTF. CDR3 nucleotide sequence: TGTGCCTGGTTCAGGGTTGCTGGAGGCTACACCTTC. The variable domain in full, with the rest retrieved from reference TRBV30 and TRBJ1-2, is SQTIHQWPATLVQPVGSPLSLECTVEGTSNPNLYWYRQAAGRGLQLLFYSVGIGQISSEVPQNLSASRPQDRQFILSSKKLLLSDSGFYLCAWFRVAGGYTFGSGTRLTVV.

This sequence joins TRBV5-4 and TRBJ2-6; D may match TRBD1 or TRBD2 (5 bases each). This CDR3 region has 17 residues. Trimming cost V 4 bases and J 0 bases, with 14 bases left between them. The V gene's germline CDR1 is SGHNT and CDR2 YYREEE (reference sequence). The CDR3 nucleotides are TGTGCCAGCAGCCGATGGGACGTAGCCTCTGGGGCCAACGTCCTGACTTTC. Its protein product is CASSRWDVASGANVLTF.

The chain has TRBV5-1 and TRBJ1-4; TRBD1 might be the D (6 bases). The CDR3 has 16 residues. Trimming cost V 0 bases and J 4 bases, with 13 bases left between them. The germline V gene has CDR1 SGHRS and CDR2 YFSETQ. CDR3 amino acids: CASSLAVGGLNEKLFF. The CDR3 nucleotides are TGCGCCAGCAGCTTGGCCGTAGGGGGACTTAATGAAAAACTGTTTTTT.

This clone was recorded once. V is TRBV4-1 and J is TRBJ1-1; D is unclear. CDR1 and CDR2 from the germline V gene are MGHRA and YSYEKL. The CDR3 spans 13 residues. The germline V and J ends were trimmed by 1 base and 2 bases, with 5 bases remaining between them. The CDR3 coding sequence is TGCGCCAGCAGCCAAGGGTACAACACTGAAGCTTTCTTT. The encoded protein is CASSQGYNTEAFF.

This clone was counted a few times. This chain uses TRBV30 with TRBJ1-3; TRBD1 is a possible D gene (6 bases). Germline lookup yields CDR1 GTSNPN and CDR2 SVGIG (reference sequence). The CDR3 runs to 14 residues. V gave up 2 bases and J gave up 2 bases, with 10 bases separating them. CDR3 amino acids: CAWSSGTPGNTIYF. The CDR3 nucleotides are TGTGCCTGGAGTTCCGGGACACCTGGAAACACCATATATTTT.

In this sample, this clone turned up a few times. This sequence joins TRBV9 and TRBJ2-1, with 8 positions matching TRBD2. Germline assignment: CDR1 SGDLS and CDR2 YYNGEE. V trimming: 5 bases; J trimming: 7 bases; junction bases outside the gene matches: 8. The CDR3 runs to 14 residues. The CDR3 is CASRPGLAWNEQFF. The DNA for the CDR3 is TGTGCCAGCAGACCAGGACTAGCCTGGAATGAGCAGTTCTTC.

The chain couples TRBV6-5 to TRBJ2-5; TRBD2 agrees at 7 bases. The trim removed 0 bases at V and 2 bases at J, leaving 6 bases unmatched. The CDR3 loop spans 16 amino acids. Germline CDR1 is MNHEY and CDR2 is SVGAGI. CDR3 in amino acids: CASSYSTGGGQETQYF. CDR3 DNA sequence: TGTGCCAGCAGTTACTCGACGGGGGGAGGACAAGAGACCCAGTACTTC.

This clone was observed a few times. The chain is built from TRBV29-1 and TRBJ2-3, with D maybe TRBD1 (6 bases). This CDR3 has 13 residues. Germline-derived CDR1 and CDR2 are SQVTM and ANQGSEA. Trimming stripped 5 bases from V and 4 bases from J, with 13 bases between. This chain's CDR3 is CSVNNRAADTQYF. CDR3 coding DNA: TGCAGCGTTAATAACAGGGCGGCAGATACGCAGTATTTT.

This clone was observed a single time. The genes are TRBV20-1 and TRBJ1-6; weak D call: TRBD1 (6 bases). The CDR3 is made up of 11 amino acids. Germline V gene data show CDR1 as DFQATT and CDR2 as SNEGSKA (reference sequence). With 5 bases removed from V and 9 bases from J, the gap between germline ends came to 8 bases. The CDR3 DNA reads TGCAGTGCTCTCAGGGGTTCACCCCTCCACTTT. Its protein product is CSALRGSPLHF.

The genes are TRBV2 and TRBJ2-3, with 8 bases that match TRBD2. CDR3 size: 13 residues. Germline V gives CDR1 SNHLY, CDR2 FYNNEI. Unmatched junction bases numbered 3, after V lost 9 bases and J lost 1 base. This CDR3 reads CARLTSGTDTQYF. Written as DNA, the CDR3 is TGTGCCAGGTTGACTAGCGGCACAGATACGCAGTATTTT.

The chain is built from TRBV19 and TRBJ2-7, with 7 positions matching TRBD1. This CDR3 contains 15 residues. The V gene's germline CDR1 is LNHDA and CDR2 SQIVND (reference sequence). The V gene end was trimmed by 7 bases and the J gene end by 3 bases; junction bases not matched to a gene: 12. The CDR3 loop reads CASTQTGQLSYEQYF. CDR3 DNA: TGTGCCAGTACCCAGACGGGACAGCTTAGCTACGAGCAGTACTTC.

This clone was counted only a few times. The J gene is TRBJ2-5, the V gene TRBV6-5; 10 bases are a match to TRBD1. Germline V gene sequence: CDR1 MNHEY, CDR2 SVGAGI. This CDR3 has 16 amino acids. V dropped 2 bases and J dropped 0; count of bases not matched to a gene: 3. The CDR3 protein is CASSYTGQGYQETQYF. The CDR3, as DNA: TGTGCCAGCAGTTACACGGGACAGGGGTACCAAGAGACCCAGTACTTC.

The CDR3 coding sequence is TGCAGCGTGGCTCCGGGACAGGGTATTTACGAGCAGTACTTC. Residues: CSVAPGQGIYEQYF. The chain combines TRBV29-1 with TRBJ2-7; 9 nucleotides agree with TRBD1. V lost 6 bases to trimming and J lost 4 bases; unmatched junction nucleotides: 10. Germline values: CDR1 SQVTM, CDR2 ANQGSEA. This CDR3 contains 14 residues.

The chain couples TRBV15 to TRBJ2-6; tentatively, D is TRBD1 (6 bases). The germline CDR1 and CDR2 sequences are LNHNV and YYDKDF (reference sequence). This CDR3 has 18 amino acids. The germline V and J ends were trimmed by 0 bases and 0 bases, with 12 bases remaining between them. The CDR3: CATSRDLGQPSGANVLTF. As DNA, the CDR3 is TGTGCCACCAGCAGAGATCTAGGACAGCCCTCTGGGGCCAACGTCCTGACTTTC.

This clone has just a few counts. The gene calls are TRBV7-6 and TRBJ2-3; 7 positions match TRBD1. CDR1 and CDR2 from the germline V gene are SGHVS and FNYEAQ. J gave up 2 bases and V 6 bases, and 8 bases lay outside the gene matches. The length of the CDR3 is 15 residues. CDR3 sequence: CASSLRQGNTDTQYF. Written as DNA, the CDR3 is TGTGCCAGCAGTCTTAGACAGGGAAACACAGATACGCAGTATTTT. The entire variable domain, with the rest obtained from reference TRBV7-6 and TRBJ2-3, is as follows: GAGVSQSPRYKVTKRGQDVALRCDPISGHVSLYWYRQALGQGPEFLTYFNYEAQQDKSGLPNDRFSAERPEGSISTLTIQRTEQRDSAMYRCASSLRQGNTDTQYFGPGTRLTVL.